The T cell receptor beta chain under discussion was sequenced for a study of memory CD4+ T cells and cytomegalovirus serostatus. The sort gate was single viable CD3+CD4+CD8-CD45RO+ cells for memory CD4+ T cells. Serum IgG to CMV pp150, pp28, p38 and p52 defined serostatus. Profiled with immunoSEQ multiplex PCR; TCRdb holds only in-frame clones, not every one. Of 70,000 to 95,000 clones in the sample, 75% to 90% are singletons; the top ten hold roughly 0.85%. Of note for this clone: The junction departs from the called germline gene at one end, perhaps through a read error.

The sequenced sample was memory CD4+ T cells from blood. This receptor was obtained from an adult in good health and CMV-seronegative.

The CDR3 spells CASKGGGHQETQYF. In DNA form, the CDR3 reads TGTGCTAGCAAGGGGGGCGGACACCAAGAGACCCAGTACTTC. This chain uses TRBV7-7 with TRBJ2-5; D is possibly TRBD1 or TRBD2 (6 bases each). Looked up from germline, CDR1 is SSHAT and CDR2 is FNYEAQ (reference sequence). The CDR3 sequence is 14 residues long. Full variable domain (outside the CDR3, taken from reference TRBV7-7 and TRBJ2-5): GAGVSQSPRYKVTKRGQDVTLRCDPISSHATLYWYQQALGQGPEFLTYFNYEAQPDKSGLPSDRFSAERPEGSISTLTIQRTEQRDSAMYRCASKGGGHQETQYFGPGTRLLVL.